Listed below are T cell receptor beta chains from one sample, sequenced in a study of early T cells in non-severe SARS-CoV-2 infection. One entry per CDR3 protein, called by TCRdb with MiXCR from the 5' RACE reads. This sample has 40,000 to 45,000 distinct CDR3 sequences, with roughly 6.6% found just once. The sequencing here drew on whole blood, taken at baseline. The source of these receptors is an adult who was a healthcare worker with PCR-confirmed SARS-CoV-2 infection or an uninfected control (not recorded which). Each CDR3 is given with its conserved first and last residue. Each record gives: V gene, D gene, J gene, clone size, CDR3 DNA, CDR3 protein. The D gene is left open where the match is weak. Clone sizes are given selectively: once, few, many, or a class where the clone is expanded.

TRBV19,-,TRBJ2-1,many,TGTGCCAGTATAGACGGGTACAATGAGCAGTTCTTC,CASIDGYNEQFF
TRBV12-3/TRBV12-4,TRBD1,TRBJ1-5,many,TGTGCCAGCAGTTTAATAGGGGGCGGAGGCAATCAGCCCCAGCATTTT,CASSLIGGGGNQPQHF
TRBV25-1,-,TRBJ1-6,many,TGTGCCAGCAGTGCCGGACTTTATAATTCACCCCTCCACTTT,CASSAGLYNSPLHF
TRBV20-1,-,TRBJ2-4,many,TGCAGTGCTAGACTACCCCGGACCAAAAACATTCAGTACTTC,CSARLPRTKNIQYF
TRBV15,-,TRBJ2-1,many,TGTGCCACCAGCAGAGATCACCAGGGACACTACAATGAGCAGTTCTTC,CATSRDHQGHYNEQFF
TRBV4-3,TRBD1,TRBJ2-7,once,TGCGCCAGCAGCCAGGACAGGGGGCCGTACGAGCAGTACTTC,CASSQDRGPYEQYF
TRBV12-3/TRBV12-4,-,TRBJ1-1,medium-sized,TGTGCCAGCAGTTTAATCGCAGGGGCGAACACTGAAGCTTTCTTT,CASSLIAGANTEAFF
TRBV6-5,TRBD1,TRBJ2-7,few,TGTGCCAGCAGTTACCTGGGACAGGGCACCTACGAGCAGTACTTC,CASSYLGQGTYEQYF
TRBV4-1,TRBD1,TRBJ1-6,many,TGCGCCAGCAGCCGGGCACGGGGGGAGGGGGCAACCCCCAGTAATTCACCCCTCCACTTT,CASSRARGEGATPSNSPLHF
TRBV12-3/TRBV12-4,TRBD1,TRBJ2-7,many,TGTGCCAGCAACAGGGGGAGAGCCTACGAGCAGTACTTC,CASNRGRAYEQYF
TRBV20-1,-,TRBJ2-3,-,TGCAGTGCTAGAGCAGCGGGCACAGATACGCAGTATTTT,CSARAAGTDTQYF
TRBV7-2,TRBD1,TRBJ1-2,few,TGTGCCAGCAGCTCAACAGGGGGCGGCTATGGCTACACCTTC,CASSSTGGGYGYTF
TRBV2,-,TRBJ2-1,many,TGTGCCAGCAACAAACGGATAGGGGATGAGCAGTTCTTC,CASNKRIGDEQFF
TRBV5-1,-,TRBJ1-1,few,TGCGCCAGCGGCTTGGGTATGAAGAGGTCTGAAGCTTTCTTT,CASGLGMKRSEAFF
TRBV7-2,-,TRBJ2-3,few,TGTGCCAGCAGCTCGGACTTCTCGTTAAGCACAGATACGCAGTATTTT,CASSSDFSLSTDTQYF
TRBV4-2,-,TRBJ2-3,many,TGTGCCAGCAGCCAAACCCCGGGCACAGATACGCAGTATTTT,CASSQTPGTDTQYF
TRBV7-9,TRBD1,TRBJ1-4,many,TGTGCCAGCAGCATTGGACCGGGACAGAATGAAAAACTGTTTTTT,CASSIGPGQNEKLFF
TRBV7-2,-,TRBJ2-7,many,TGTGCCAGCAGCTTGAAAGCGGGCTACGAGCAGTACTTC,CASSLKAGYEQYF
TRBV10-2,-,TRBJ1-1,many,TGCGCCAGCAGTGTAACCGATTGGGGCACTGAAGCTTTCTTT,CASSVTDWGTEAFF
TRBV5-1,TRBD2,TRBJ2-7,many,TGCGCCAGCAGCCTTAGCGGGAGTGAAAACGAGCAGTACTTC,CASSLSGSENEQYF
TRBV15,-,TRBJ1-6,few,TGTGCCACCAGCAGAGATTGGCGGGCAGAGGGGAATTCACCCCTCCACTTT,CATSRDWRAEGNSPLHF
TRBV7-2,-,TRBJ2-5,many,TGTGCCAGCAGCTTGGGTCCCGAGACCCAGTACTTC,CASSLGPETQYF
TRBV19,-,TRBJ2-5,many,TGTGCCAGTGGTCTCGGAGGGGGGCAAGAGACCCAGTACTTC,CASGLGGGQETQYF